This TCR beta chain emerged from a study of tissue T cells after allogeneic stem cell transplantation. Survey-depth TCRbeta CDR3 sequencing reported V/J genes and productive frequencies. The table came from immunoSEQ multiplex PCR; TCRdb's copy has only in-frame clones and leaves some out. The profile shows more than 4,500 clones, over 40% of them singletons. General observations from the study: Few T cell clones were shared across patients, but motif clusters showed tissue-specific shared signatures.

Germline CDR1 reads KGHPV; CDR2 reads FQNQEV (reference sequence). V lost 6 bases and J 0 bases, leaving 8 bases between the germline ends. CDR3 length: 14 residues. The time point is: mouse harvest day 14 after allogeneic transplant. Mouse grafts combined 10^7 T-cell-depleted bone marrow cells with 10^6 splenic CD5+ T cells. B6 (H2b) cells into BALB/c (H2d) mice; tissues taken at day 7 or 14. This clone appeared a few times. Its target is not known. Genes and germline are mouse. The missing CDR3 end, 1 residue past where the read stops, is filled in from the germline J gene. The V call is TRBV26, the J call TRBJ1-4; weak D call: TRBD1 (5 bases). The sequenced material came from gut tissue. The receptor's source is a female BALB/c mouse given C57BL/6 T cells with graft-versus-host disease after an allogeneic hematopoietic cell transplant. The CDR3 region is CASSDRISNERLFF. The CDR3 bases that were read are TGTGCCAGCAGCGACAGAATTTCCAACGAAAGATTATTT.